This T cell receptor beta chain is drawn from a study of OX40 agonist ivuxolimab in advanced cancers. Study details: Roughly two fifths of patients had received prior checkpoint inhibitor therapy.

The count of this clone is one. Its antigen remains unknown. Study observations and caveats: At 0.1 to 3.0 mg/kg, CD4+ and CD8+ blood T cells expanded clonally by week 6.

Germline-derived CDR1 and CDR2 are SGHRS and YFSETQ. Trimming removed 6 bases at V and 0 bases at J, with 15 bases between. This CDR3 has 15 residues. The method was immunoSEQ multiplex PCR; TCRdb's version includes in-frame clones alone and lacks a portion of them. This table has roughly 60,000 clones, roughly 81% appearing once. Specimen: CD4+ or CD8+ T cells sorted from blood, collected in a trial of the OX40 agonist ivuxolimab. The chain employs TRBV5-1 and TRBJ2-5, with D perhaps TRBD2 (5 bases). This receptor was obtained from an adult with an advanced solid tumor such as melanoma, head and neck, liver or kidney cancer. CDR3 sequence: CASTLGTGNQETQYF. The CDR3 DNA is TGCGCCAGCACCCTTGGTACGGGGAACCAAGAGACCCAGTACTTC. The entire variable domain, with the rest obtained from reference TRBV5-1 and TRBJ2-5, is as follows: KAGVTQTPRYLIKTRGQQVTLSCSPISGHRSVSWYQQTPGQGLQFLFEYFSETQRNKGNFPGRFSGRQFSNSRSEMNVSTLELGDSALYLCASTLGTGNQETQYFGPGTRLLVL.